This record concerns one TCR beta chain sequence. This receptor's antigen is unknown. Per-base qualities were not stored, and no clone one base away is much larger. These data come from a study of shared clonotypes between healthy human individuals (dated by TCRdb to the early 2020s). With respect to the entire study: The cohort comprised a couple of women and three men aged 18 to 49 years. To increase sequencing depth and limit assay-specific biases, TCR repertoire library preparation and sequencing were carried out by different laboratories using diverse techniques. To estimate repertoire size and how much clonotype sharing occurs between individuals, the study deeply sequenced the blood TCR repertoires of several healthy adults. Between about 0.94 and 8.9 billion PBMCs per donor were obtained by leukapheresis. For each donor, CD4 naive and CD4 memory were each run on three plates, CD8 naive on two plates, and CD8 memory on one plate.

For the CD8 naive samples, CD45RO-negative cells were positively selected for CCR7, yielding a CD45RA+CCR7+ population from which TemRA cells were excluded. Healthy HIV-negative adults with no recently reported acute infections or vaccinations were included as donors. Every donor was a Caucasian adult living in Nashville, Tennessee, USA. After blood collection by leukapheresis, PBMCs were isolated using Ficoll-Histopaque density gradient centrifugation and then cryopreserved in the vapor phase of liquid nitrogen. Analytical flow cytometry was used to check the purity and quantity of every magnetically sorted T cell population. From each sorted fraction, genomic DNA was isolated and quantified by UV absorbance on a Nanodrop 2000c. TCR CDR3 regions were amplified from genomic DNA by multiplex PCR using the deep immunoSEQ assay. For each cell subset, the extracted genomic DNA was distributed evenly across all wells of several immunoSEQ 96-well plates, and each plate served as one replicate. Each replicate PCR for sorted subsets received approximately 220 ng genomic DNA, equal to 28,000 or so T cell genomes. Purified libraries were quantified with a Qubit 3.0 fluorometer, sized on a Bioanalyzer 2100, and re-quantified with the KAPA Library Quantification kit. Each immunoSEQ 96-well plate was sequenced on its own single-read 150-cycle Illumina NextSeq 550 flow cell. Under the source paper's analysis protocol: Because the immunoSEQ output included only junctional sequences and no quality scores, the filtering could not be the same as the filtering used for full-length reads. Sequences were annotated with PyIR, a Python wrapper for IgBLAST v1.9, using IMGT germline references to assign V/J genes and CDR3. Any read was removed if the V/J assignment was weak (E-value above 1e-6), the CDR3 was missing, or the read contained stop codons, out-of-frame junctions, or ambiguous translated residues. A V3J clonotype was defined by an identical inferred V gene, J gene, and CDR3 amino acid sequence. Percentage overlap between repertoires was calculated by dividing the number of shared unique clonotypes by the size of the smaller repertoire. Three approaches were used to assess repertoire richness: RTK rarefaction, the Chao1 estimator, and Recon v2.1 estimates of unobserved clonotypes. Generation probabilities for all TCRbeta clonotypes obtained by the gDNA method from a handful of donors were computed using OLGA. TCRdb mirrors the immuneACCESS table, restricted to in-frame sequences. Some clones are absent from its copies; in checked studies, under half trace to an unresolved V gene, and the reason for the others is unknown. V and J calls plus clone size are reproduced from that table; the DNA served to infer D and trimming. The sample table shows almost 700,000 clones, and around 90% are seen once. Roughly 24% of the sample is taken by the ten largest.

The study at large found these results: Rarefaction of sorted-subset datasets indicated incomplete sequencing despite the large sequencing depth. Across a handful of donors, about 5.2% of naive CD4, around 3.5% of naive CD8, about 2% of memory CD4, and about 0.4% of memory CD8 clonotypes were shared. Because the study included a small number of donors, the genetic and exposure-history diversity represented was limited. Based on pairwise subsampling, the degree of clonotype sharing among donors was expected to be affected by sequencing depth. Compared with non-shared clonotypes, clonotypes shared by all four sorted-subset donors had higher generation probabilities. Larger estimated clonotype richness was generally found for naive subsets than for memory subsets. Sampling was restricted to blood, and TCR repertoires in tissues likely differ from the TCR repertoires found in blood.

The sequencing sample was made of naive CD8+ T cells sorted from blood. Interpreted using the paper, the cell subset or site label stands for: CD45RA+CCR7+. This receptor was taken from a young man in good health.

DNA sequence: TGTGCCAGCAGCTTAATCCCGACTACCGACTCGACTGAAGCTTTCTTT. It translates as CASSLIPTTDSTEAFF. The chain was built from TRBV7-3 and TRBJ1-1; no D gene can be assigned with confidence. Reading the germline V gene gives CDR1 SGHTA and CDR2 FQGTGA. The CDR3 runs 16 residues from the cysteine to the phenylalanine. Only the CDR3 region is kept as DNA, spanning 48 bases read in frame from base 1. A distance of 17 bases separates the germline ends of V and J, which lose 1 base and 5 bases respectively.